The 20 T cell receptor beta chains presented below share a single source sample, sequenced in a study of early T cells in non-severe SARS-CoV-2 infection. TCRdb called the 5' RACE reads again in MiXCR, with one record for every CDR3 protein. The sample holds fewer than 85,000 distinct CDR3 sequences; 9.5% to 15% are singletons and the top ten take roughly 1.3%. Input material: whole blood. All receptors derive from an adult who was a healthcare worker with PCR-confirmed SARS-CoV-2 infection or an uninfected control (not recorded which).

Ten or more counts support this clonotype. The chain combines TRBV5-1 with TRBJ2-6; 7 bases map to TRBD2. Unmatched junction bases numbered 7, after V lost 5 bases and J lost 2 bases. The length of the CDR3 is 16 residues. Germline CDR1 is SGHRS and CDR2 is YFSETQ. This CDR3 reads CASSESGAPGANVLTF. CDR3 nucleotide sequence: TGCGCCAGCAGTGAGAGCGGGGCACCTGGGGCCAACGTCCTGACTTTC.

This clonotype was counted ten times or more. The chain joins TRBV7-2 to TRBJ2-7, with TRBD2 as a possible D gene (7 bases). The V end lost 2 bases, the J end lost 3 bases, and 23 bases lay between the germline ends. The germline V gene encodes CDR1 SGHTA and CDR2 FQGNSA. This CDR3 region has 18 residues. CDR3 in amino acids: CASSLRGGTGTSFYEQYF. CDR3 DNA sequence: TGTGCCAGCAGCTTAAGGGGGGGGACCGGGACGTCGTTCTACGAGCAGTACTTC.

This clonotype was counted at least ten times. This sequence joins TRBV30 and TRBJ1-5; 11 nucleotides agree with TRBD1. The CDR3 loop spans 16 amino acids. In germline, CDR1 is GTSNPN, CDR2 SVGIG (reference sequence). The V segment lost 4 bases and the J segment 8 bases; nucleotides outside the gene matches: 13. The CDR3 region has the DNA TGTGCCTGGACCGGCGGGGGGACAGGGGGGACGGAGCCCCAGCATTTT. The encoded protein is CAWTGGGTGGTEPQHF.

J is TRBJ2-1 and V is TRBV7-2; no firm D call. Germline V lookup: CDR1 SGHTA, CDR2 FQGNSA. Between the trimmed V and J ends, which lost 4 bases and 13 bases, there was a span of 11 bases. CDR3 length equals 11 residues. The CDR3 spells CASSSRSYQFF. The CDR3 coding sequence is TGTGCCAGCAGCTCCCGATCTTATCAGTTCTTC.

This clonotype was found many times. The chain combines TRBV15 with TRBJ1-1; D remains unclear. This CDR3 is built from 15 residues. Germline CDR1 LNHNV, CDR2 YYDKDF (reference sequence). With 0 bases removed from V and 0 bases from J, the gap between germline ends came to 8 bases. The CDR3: CATSREEGMNTEAFF. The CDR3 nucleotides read TGTGCCACCAGCAGAGAAGAAGGGATGAACACTGAAGCTTTCTTT.

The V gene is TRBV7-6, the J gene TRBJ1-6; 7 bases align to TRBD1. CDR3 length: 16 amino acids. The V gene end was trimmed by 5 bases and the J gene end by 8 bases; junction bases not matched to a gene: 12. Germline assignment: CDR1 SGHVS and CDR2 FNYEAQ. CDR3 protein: CASSPLSARGDSPLHF. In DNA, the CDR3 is TGTGCCAGCAGCCCCCTCTCGGCCAGGGGGGATTCACCCCTCCACTTT.

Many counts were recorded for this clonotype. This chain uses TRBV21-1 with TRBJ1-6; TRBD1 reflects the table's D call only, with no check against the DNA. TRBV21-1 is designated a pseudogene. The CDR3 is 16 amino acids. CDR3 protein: CASSKESPGGFAPLHF. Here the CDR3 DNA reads TGTGCCAGCAGCAAAGAATCACCCGGGGGCTTCGCACCCCTCCACTTT.

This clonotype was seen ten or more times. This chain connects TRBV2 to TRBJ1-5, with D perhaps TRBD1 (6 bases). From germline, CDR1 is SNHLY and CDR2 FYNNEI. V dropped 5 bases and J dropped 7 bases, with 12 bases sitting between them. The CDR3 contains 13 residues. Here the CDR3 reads CASSRQDLQPQHF. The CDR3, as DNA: TGTGCCAGCAGTCGACAGGATTTACAGCCCCAGCATTTT. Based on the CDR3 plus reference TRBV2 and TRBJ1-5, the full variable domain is EPEVTQTPSHQVTQMGQEVILRCVPISNHLYFYWYRQILGQKVEFLVSFYNNEISEKSEIFDDQFSVERPDGSNFTLKIRSTKLEDSAMYFCASSRQDLQPQHFGDGTRLSIL.

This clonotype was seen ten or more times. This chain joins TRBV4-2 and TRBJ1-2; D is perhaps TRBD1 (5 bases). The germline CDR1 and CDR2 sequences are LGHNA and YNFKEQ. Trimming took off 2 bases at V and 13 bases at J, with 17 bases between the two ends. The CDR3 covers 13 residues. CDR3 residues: CASSQFKGQETTF. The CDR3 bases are TGTGCCAGCAGCCAATTCAAGGGGCAGGAAACCACCTTC.

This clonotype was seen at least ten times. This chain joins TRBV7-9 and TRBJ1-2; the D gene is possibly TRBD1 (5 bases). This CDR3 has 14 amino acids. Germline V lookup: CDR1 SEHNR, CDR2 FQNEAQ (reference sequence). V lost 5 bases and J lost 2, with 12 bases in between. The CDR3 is CASSPREGNYGYTF. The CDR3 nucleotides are TGTGCCAGCAGCCCCAGGGAGGGGAACTATGGCTACACCTTC.

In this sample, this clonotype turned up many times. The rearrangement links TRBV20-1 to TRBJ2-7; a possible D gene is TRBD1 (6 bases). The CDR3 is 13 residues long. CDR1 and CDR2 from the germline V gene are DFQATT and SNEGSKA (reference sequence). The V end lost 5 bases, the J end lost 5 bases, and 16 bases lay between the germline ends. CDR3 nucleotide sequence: TGCAGTGCTCCCTCCAGGGGCAAGGACGAGCAGTACTTC. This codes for CSAPSRGKDEQYF.

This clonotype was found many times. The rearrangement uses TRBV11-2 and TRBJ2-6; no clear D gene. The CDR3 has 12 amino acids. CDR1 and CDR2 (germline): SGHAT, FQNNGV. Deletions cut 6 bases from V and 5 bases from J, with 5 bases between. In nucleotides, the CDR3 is TGTGCCAGCAGGGGGTGGGCCAACGTCCTGACTTTC. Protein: CASRGWANVLTF. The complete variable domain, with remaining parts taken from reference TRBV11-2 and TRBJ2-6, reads EAGVAQSPRYKIIEKRQSVAFWCNPISGHATLYWYQQILGQGPKLLIQFQNNGVVDDSQLPKDRFSAERLKGVDSTLKIQPAKLEDSAVYLCASRGWANVLTFGAGSRLTVL.

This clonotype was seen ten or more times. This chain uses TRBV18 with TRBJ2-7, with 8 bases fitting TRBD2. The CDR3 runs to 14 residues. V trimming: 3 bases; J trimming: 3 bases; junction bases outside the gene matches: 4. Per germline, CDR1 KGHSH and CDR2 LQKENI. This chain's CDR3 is CASSPAGGGYEQYF. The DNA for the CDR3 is TGTGCCAGCTCACCCGCGGGGGGCGGCTACGAGCAGTACTTC.

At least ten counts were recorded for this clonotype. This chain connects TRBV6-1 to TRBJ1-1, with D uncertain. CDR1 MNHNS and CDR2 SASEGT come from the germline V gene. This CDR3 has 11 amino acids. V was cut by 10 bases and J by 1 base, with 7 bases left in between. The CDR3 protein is CATARNTEAFF. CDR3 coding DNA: TGTGCCACCGCCAGGAACACTGAAGCTTTCTTT.

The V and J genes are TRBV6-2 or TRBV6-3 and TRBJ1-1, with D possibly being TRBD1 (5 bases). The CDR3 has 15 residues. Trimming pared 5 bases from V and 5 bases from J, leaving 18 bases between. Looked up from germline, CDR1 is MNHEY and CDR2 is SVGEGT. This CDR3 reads CASSQRQLAWTEAFF. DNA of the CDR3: TGTGCCAGCAGTCAACGACAGTTAGCGTGGACTGAAGCTTTCTTT.

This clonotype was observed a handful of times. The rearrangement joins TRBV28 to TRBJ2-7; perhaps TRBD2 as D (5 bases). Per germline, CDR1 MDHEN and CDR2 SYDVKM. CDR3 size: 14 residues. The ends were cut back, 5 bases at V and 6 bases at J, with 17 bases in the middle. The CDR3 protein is CASSPQDWKLEQYF. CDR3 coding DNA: TGTGCCAGCAGTCCCCAGGACTGGAAACTCGAGCAGTACTTC.

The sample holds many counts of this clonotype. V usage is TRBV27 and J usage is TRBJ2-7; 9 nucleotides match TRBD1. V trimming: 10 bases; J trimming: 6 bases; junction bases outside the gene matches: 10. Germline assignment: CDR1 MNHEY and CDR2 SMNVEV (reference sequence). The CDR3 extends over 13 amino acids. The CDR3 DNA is TGTGCCACTAAGAAACAGGGGGCTGGCGAGCAGTACTTC. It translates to CATKKQGAGEQYF.

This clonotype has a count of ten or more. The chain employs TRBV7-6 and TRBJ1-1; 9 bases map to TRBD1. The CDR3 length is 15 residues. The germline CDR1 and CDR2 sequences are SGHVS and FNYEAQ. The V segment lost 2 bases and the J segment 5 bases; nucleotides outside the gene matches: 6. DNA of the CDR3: TGTGCCAGCAGCTTAACACAGGGGGCGAGAACTGAAGCTTTCTTT. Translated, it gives CASSLTQGARTEAFF.

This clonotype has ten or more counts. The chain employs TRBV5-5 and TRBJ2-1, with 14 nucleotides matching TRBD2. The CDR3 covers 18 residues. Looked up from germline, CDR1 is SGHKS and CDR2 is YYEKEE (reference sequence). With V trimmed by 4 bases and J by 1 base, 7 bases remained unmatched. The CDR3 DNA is TGTGCCAGCAGCCCGACTAGCGGGGGGGTGGGTTCCTACAATGAGCAGTTCTTC. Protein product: CASSPTSGGVGSYNEQFF.

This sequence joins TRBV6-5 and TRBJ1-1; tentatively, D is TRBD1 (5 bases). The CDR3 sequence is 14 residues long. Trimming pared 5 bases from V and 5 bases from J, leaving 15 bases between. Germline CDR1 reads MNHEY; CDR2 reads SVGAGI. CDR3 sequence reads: CASSIPGRETEAFF. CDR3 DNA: TGTGCCAGCAGTATACCAGGGAGGGAAACTGAAGCTTTCTTT.